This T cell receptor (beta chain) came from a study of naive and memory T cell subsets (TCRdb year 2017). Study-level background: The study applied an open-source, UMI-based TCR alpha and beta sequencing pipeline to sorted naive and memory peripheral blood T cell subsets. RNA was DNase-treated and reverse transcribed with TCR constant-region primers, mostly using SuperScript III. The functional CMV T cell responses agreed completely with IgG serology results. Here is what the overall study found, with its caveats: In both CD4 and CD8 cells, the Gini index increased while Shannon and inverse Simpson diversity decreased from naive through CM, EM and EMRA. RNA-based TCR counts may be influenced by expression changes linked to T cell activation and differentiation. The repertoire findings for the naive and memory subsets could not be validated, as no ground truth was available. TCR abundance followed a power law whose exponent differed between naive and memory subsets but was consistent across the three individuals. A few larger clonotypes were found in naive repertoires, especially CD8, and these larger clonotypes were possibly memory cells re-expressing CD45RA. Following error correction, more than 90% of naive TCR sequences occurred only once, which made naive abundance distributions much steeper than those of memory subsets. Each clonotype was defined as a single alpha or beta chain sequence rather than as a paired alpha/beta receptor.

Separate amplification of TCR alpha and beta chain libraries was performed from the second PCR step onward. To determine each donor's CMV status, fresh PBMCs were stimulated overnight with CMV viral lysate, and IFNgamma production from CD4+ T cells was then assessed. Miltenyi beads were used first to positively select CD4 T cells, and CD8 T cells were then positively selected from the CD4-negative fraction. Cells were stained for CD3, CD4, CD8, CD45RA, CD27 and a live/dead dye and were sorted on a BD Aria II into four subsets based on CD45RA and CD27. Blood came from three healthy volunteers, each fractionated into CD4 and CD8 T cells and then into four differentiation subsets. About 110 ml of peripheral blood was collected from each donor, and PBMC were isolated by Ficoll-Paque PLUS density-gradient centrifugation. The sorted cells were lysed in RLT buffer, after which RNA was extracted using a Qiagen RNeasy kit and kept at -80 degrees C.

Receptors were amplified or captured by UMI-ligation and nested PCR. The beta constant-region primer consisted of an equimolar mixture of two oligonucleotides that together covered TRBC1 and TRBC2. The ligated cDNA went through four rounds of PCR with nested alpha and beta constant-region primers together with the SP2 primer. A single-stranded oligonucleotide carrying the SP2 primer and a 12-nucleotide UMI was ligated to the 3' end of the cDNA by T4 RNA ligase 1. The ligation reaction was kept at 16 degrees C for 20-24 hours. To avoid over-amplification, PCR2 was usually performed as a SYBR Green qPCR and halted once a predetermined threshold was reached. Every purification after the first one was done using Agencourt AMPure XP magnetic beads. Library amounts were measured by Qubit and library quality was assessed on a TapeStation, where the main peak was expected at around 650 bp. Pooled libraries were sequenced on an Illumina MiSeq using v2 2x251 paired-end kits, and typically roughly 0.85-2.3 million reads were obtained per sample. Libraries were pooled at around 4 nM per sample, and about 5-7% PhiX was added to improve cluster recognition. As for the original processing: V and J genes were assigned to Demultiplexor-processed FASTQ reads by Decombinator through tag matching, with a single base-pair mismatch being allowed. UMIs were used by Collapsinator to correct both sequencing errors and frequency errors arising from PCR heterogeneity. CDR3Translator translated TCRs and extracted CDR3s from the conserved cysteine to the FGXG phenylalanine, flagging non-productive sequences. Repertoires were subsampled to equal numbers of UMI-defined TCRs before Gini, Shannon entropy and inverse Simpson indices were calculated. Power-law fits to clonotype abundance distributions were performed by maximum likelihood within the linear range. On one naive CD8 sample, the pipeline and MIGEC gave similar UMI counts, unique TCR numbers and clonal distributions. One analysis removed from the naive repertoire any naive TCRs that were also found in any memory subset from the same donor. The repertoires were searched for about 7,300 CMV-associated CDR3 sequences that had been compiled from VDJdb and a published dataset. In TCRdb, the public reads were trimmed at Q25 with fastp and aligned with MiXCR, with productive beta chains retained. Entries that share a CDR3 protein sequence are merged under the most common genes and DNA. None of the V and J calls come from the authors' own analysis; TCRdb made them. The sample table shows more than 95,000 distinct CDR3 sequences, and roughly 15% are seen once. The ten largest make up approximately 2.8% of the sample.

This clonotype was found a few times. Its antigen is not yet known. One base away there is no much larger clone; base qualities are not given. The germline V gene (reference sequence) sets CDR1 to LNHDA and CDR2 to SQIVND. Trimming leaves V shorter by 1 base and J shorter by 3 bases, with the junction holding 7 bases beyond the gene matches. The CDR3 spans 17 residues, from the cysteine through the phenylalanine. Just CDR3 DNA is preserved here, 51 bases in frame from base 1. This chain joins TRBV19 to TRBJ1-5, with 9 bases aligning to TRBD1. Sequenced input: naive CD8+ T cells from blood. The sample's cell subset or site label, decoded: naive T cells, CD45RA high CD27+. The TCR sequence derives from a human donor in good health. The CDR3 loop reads CASSIGMGQGVNQPQHF. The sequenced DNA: TGTGCCAGTAGTATAGGGATGGGACAGGGTGTCAATCAGCCCCAGCATTTT.